This T cell receptor beta chain was identified in a study of T cell responses to AZD1222 COVID-19 vaccine. Regarding this clone: Its antigen is unidentified.

CDR1 and CDR2 (germline): SGHKS, YYEKEE (reference sequence). J was trimmed by 2 bases and V by 4 bases; bases with no gene match: 9. The CDR3 sequence is 16 residues long. The repertoire was sequenced with immunoSEQ multiplex PCR; TCRdb's copy has only in-frame clones and lacks some. The sample contains around 180,000 clones, approximately 87% of which appear only once. Study results and caveats: Females outnumbered males among donors, who were mostly white British; clonal diversity was possibly underestimated. Only 5 or 6 AZD1222 recipients were seropositive at baseline. Compared with day 0, the breadth and depth of the Spike-specific TCR repertoire rose significantly after two doses of AZD1222. Mapped onto spike, vaccine-associated CD4 TCRs spanned it and were dominant at 160-218 and 743-854.

This receptor was identified in an adult in good health. The specimen comprised peripheral blood, sampled on day 0 of MenACWY control vaccination. The chain is built from TRBV5-5 and TRBJ2-1, with 7 bases identical to TRBD2. The chain's CDR3 is CASSLVPSGTYNEQFF. The CDR3 region has the DNA TGTGCCAGCAGCCTAGTCCCCAGCGGGACCTACAATGAGCAGTTCTTC.